The 11 T cell receptor beta chains listed next were all sequenced from one sample in a study of blood T cells in healthy people across ages. A sample-barcoded 5' primer and a J-beta primer mix were used in a second PCR of about 7 to 12 cycles. One entry per CDR3 protein, called by TCRdb with MiXCR from the 5' RACE reads. This sample yields roughly 1,100,000 distinct CDR3 sequences, of which approximately 26% are seen a single time; around 0.75% belongs to the top ten. This sample also belongs to another study, concerning T cells of mothers and their children.

Sequencing input: blood. The receptors here all came from a girl aged 2-15 years in good health.

This clonotype has more than one count but fewer than ten. The rearrangement joins TRBV28 to TRBJ2-1, with 7 bases matching TRBD2. Germline-derived CDR1 and CDR2 are MDHEN and SYDVKM. CDR3 size: 13 residues. J lost 6 bases, V lost 3 bases, and 2 bases had no gene match. CDR3 sequence reads: CASSFGLVNEQFF. The CDR3 DNA follows: TGTGCCAGCAGTTTCGGACTAGTCAATGAGCAGTTCTTC.

In DNA, the CDR3 is TGTGCCAGCAGCCCGCAGCGGGTCAACACCGGGGAGCTGTTTTTT. This encodes CASSPQRVNTGELFF. V is TRBV11-2 and J is TRBJ2-2, with D perhaps TRBD2 (6 bases). CDR3 length: 15 residues. Germline V gene lookup returns CDR1 SGHAT and CDR2 FQNNGV. Trimming removed 5 bases at V and 2 bases at J, with 12 bases between.

This CDR3 is CASSYLLGGTEAFF. The CDR3 DNA is TGTGCCAGCAGTTACCTTTTGGGGGGAACTGAAGCTTTCTTT. The chain is built from TRBV6-5 and TRBJ1-1; D might be TRBD1 (5 bases). Per the germline V gene, CDR1 is MNHEY and CDR2 is SVGAGI. This CDR3 comprises 14 residues. With 2 bases removed from V and 5 bases from J, the gap between germline ends came to 12 bases.

This clonotype came up once. The gene calls are TRBV20-1 and TRBJ2-5; TRBD2 is a possible D gene (6 bases). The better agreement between TRBJ2-7 and the DNA end casts doubt on the J call. Germline CDR1 reads DFQATT; CDR2 reads SNEGSKA (reference sequence). The CDR3 is 14 residues long. CDR3 DNA: TGCAGTGCTAGAGATCTAGCGCTTCAGTACGAGCAGTACTTC. It specifies CSARDLALQYEQYF.

In this sample, this clonotype turned up a few times. The DNA of the CDR3 is TGTGCCAGCAGCTTAGGGGGGACCCGGGATACGCAGTATTTT. Protein: CASSLGGTRDTQYF. The gene calls are TRBV7-9 and TRBJ2-3; D could derive from TRBD1 or TRBD2 (5 bases each). Trimming left V 1 base short and J 6 bases short, with 11 bases between. Germline CDR1 is SEHNR and CDR2 is FQNEAQ (reference sequence). The CDR3 consists of 14 residues.

The table lists this clonotype with a few counts. This rearrangement joins TRBV20-1 to TRBJ1-2, with D uncertain. V was shortened by 5 bases and J by 8 bases, with 9 bases between the two germline ends. In germline, CDR1 is DFQATT, CDR2 SNEGSKA (reference sequence). The CDR3 extends over 10 amino acids. The CDR3 protein is CSAWGTGYTF. CDR3 nucleotide sequence: TGCAGTGCTTGGGGAACGGGCTACACCTTC.

The J gene is TRBJ1-2, the V gene TRBV9; 9 bases map to TRBD1. The CDR3 consists of 16 residues. Germline values: CDR1 SGDLS, CDR2 YYNGEE. V gave up 3 bases and J gave up 3 bases; unmatched junction bases: 9. CDR3 loop: CASSDNPGDRDYGYTF. CDR3 in DNA: TGTGCCAGCAGCGACAACCCGGGGGACAGGGACTATGGCTACACCTTC.

The V call is TRBV6-5, the J call TRBJ2-7, with 11 bases matching TRBD2. J gave up 3 bases and V 6 bases, and 10 bases lay outside the gene matches. Looked up from germline, CDR1 is MNHEY and CDR2 is SVGAGI. CDR3 length: 16 residues. In DNA, the CDR3 is TGTGCCAGCAGCGACTCAGGACTAGCGGGCTACTACGAGCAGTACTTC. It specifies CASSDSGLAGYYEQYF.

V and J are TRBV7-8 and TRBJ2-5, with TRBD2 matching over 11 bases. There are 14 residues in the CDR3. The J segment lost 7 bases and the V segment lost 3 bases, leaving 4 bases of the junction unmatched. Germline CDR1 is SGHVS and CDR2 is FQNEAQ. The CDR3 nucleotides read TGTGCCAGCAGCTTGACTAGCGGGATGGGGACCCAGTACTTC. The encoded protein is CASSLTSGMGTQYF.

This clonotype was detected a few times. This rearrangement joins TRBV29-1 to TRBJ2-5; a possible D gene is TRBD1 (5 bases). The better agreement between TRBJ2-1 and the DNA end casts doubt on the J call. The length of the CDR3 is 13 residues. The germline gives CDR1 SQVTM, CDR2 ANQGSEA. The CDR3 nucleotides are TGCAGCGTTGTGGGGCTAGGAAACAATGAGCAGTTCTTC. It codes for CSVVGLGNNEQFF.

The table lists this clonotype with a few counts. The V gene is TRBV13, the J gene TRBJ2-1, with D perhaps TRBD2 (6 bases). Germline CDR1 PRHDT, CDR2 FYEKMQ (reference sequence). The CDR3 length is 15 residues. V dropped 4 bases and J dropped 7 bases, with 17 bases sitting between them. The CDR3 nucleotides read TGTGCCAGCAGCTCCGTAGGAGGGCCGTTGAATGAGCAGTTCTTC. Its protein is CASSSVGGPLNEQFF.